These T cell receptor beta chains were read from a single sample in a study of OX40 agonist ivuxolimab in advanced cancers. Profiling relied on immunoSEQ multiplex PCR, and the TCRdb table lists in-frame clones only, not all of them. The sample shows about 61,000 clones, approximately 90% of them seen only once. The input for sequencing was CD4+ or CD8+ T cells sorted from blood, taken in a trial of the OX40 agonist ivuxolimab. These TCRs come from an adult with an advanced solid tumor such as melanoma, head and neck, liver or kidney cancer. Both conserved end residues are part of each CDR3. Fields, in order: V gene, clone size, J gene, D gene, CDR3 DNA, CDR3 protein. A D gene is named only where the DNA matches it firmly. Size is omitted from some rows. Given values are once, few, many or a class for expanded clones.

>TRBV4-1|.|TRBJ1-1|.
TGCGCCAGCAGCCGCATTCCCAGGGAGAACACTGAAGCTTTCTTT
CASSRIPRENTEAFF
>TRBV2|.|TRBJ1-2|.
TGTGCCAGCACCGAAGCCCCCACGACGGTTGACTATGGCTACACCTTC
CASTEAPTTVDYGYTF
>TRBV6-6|.|TRBJ2-1|.
TGTGCCAGTCGGAGAGGGGAGTGGGTGCACGATGAGCAGTTCTTC
CASRRGEWVHDEQFF
>TRBV28|.|TRBJ1-2|.
TGTGCCAGCTCGGGGGGCCCTCGGGGCTACACCTTC
CASSGGPRGYTF
>TRBV5-6|.|TRBJ2-7|TRBD1
TGTGCCAGCAGCGGAGGGACAGGGGCCCACGAGCAGTACTTC
CASSGGTGAHEQYF
>TRBV4-3|once|TRBJ1-1|.
TGCGCCAGCAGCCAGCAATCAGGGATAAACACTGAAGCTTTCTTT
CASSQQSGINTEAFF
>TRBV7-8|.|TRBJ2-1|.
TGTGCCAGCAGCTTAGCGCGGGTGGGAGTAACCAATGAGCAGTTCTTC
CASSLARVGVTNEQFF
>TRBV6-5|few|TRBJ2-2|.
TGTGCCAGCAGTTACGACAGTGGGACCGGGGAGCTGTTTTTT
CASSYDSGTGELFF
>TRBV28|.|TRBJ2-3|.
TGTGCCAGCAGGGTGGATACGCAGTATTTT
CASRVDTQYF
>TRBV4-2|few|TRBJ1-5|.
TGTGCCAGCAGCCAATCAGAAGGCGAGGGCAATCAGCCCCAGCATTTT
CASSQSEGEGNQPQHF
>TRBV10-2|.|TRBJ1-5|.
TGCGCCAGTAAGGACAGAAGGGATCAGCCCCAGCATTTT
CASKDRRDQPQHF
>TRBV28|.|TRBJ2-1|.
TGTGCCAGCAGTTCTTCCCTACTCTACAATGAGCAGTTCTTC
CASSSSLLYNEQFF
>TRBV5-4|once|TRBJ1-2|TRBD1
TGTGCCAGCAGTGACTCGTCCGGGACAGGGGTGCCATATGGCTACACCTTC
CASSDSSGTGVPYGYTF
>TRBV6-1|.|TRBJ2-7|.
TGTGCCAGCAGTGAATGGCGGCCGAGCTCCTACGAGCAGTACTTC
CASSEWRPSSYEQYF
>TRBV9|once|TRBJ2-5|.
TGTGCCAGCAGCCCCAACCAAGAGACCCAGTACTTC
CASSPNQETQYF
>TRBV9|.|TRBJ2-2|.
TGTGCCAGCAGCGTTACCAGGGGAGTCACCGGGGAGCTGTTTTTT
CASSVTRGVTGELFF
>TRBV7-9|.|TRBJ2-7|.
TGTGCCAGCAGCTTCACAGGGTTCTCCTACGAGCAGTACTTC
CASSFTGFSYEQYF
>TRBV4-1|.|TRBJ2-3|TRBD2
TGCGCCAGCAGCCAATCTAGCGGGGTGGGTGGTTTCACAGATACGCAGTATTTT
CASSQSSGVGGFTDTQYF
>TRBV15|.|TRBJ2-5|TRBD2
TGTGCCACCAGCAGAGGGGACTACGGCGGGAGTCTTTACGCGAGTACGGCCAAAGAGACCCAGTACTTC
CATSRGDYGGSLYASTAKETQYF
>TRBV19|.|TRBJ1-2|.
TGTGCCAGTAGTATAGGCGATGGCTACACCTTC
CASSIGDGYTF
>TRBV7-3|.|TRBJ2-1|.
TGTGCCAGCAGCTTGATACCGGGACTGAACAATGAGCAGTTCTTC
CASSLIPGLNNEQFF
>TRBV14|few|TRBJ2-7|.
TGTGCCAGCAGTCCGGGTGTCTCCTACGAGCAGTACTTC
CASSPGVSYEQYF
>TRBV28|.|TRBJ1-5|.
TGTGCCAGCAGCTTGAGGCAGGGAGATCAGCCCCAGCATTTT
CASSLRQGDQPQHF
>TRBV15|once|TRBJ1-3|.
TGTGCCACCAGCGACAGGTACTCCTCTGGAAACACCATATATTTT
CATSDRYSSGNTIYF
>TRBV5-1|.|TRBJ2-3|.
TGCGCCAGCAGCTTATACTTCACAGATACGCAGTATTTT
CASSLYFTDTQYF
>TRBV29-1|.|TRBJ2-2|TRBD2
TGCAGCGTTGGTCTAGCGGGAGCTAAAACGAACACCGGGGAGCTGTTTTTT
CSVGLAGAKTNTGELFF
>TRBV2|.|TRBJ1-4|.
TGTGCCAGCAGTCCATCAGGGGAAGCAACTAATGAAAAACTGTTTTTT
CASSPSGEATNEKLFF
>TRBV27|.|TRBJ2-7|.
TGTGCCAGCAGTTTATCAGGCAGCTACGAGCAGTACTTC
CASSLSGSYEQYF
>TRBV28|.|TRBJ1-2|.
TGTGCCAGCAGTTTTTCAGGCTTAGCTAACTATGGCTACACCTTC
CASSFSGLANYGYTF
>TRBV9|.|TRBJ2-1|TRBD2
TGTGCCAGCAGCGACGGGACTACAGGCCGGTTCTTC
CASSDGTTGRFF
>TRBV18|.|TRBJ1-5|.
TGTGCCAGCTCACCACCCACAGGCCTCATTAATCAGCCCCAGCATTTT
CASSPPTGLINQPQHF